Given below is one T cell receptor beta chain in context. Assay used: immunoSEQ multiplex PCR; TCRdb lists only in-frame clones, some missing. The table lists a few hundred thousand clones, roughly 88% of them singletons, with approximately 1.6% in the top ten. V lost 3 bases and J lost 0; bases outside the gene matches: 12. The CDR3 sequence is 17 residues long. Germline-derived CDR1 and CDR2 are SGHDT and YYEEEE. The data derive from a study of blood T cell repertoires in COVID-19. Study-wide background: COVID-19 samples from acute and convalescent phases originated in the United States, Italy and Spain. The analysed material was cDNA or gDNA that came from T cells, B-cell-depleted T cells, or PBMCs.

The specimen was peripheral blood. This chain joins TRBV5-6 and TRBJ2-7, with 7 bases that match TRBD1. The source of this sequence is a woman aged 30 to 39 with COVID-19, enrolled during active disease. CDR3 in DNA: TGTGCCAGCAGCTGGGGGACAGAGATAAAACGCTCCTACGAGCAGTACTTC. It yields the protein CASSWGTEIKRSYEQYF.